Following are 14 T cell receptor beta chains from one sample sequenced in a study of T cell repertoires in cytomegalovirus infection. TCRdb independently ran MiXCR on the reads; one entry per CDR3 protein. The sample includes some 700,000 distinct CDR3 sequences, less than 40% of them seen just once. The sample was PBMCs. The origin of the receptors is a human donor in good health (CMV status not recorded). Some clones in this sample may be carry-over from other donors' samples.

The chain links TRBV19 to TRBJ1-1, with TRBD1 identical over 7 bases. V lost 6 bases to trimming and J lost 1 base; unmatched junction nucleotides: 2. The CDR3 has 13 amino acids. Per germline, CDR1 LNHDA and CDR2 SQIVND (reference sequence). The CDR3: CASRRGQNTEAFF. The CDR3 nucleotides are TGTGCCAGTAGGAGGGGGCAGAACACTGAAGCTTTCTTT.

This clonotype turned up a few times. The chain carries TRBV28 and TRBJ2-4, with D perhaps TRBD1 (5 bases). The CDR3 consists of 17 residues. The germline V gene encodes CDR1 MDHEN and CDR2 SYDVKM. V was trimmed by 4 bases and J by 5 bases, leaving 21 bases between them. The CDR3 protein is CASSSVRAGWTENIQYF. The DNA of the CDR3 is TGTGCCAGCAGTTCAGTTAGAGCAGGGTGGACGGAAAACATTCAGTACTTC.

This chain uses TRBV19 with TRBJ2-1, with TRBD2 matching 9 bases. The germline V gene encodes CDR1 LNHDA and CDR2 SQIVND (reference sequence). The CDR3 is 18 residues long. The V segment lost 7 bases and the J segment 6 bases; nucleotides outside the gene matches: 19. The CDR3 bases are TGTGCCAGTACCCACCGGGCCTCGGGCGGGAGGGCCGTCAATGAGCAGTTCTTC. It encodes CASTHRASGGRAVNEQFF.

This clonotype was seen only a few times. This chain uses TRBV6-8 with TRBJ2-7; a possible D gene is TRBD1 (6 bases). The germline CDR1 and CDR2 sequences are MNHGY and SAAAGT. Trimming took off 6 bases at V and 6 bases at J, with 12 bases between the two ends. The CDR3 runs 12 residues. This CDR3 is CASRSQGPEQYF. In DNA form, the CDR3 reads TGTGCCAGCAGGTCACAGGGCCCCGAGCAGTACTTC.

This clonotype has ten or more counts. V is TRBV7-2 and J is TRBJ2-7; 7 bases match TRBD1. Germline V gene lookup returns CDR1 SGHTA and CDR2 FQGNSA. The CDR3 sequence is 13 residues long. J lost 2 bases, V lost 4 bases, and 2 bases had no gene match. The CDR3 is CASSYGQAYEQYF. Here the CDR3 DNA reads TGTGCCAGCAGCTACGGACAGGCCTACGAGCAGTACTTC.

V gene TRBV12-3 or TRBV12-4 combines with J gene TRBJ1-6; weak D call: TRBD1 (5 bases). The CDR3 is 13 residues long. V lost 4 bases, J lost 12 bases, and 13 bases lay in between. CDR3 protein: CASSSQQVEPLHF. CDR3 DNA: TGTGCCAGCAGTTCGCAACAGGTCGAACCCCTCCACTTT.

The chain recombines TRBV27 with TRBJ2-2; D possibly corresponds to TRBD1 (6 bases). Per germline, CDR1 MNHEY and CDR2 SMNVEV (reference sequence). CDR3 size: 16 residues. The V gene lost 6 bases and the J gene lost 2 bases, with 16 bases spanning the gap. The CDR3 bases are TGTGCCAGCAGCCCACGTAGTGGGGGCAACACCGGGGAGCTGTTTTTT. It is translated as CASSPRSGGNTGELFF.

The sample holds many counts of this clonotype. V is TRBV7-2 and J is TRBJ2-1, with 7 bases fitting TRBD1. Trimming cost V 5 bases and J 7 bases; bases outside gene matches: 8. The CDR3 length is 14 residues. Looked up from germline, CDR1 is SGHTA and CDR2 is FQGNSA. The CDR3 here is CASSPGQSLNEQFF. For the CDR3, the DNA is TGTGCCAGCAGCCCGGGACAGTCATTAAATGAGCAGTTCTTC.

The chain couples TRBV12-3 or TRBV12-4 to TRBJ1-1; D may be TRBD1 (5 bases). The V and J ends lost 0 bases and 12 bases respectively, with 14 bases between them. This CDR3 comprises 13 residues. The CDR3 spells CASSLAAGSESFF. The CDR3 DNA is TGTGCCAGCAGTTTAGCGGCAGGGAGTGAGTCTTTCTTT.

The V and J genes are TRBV6-8 and TRBJ2-2; TRBD2 matches 8 bases. Germline V gene lookup returns CDR1 MNHGY and CDR2 SAAAGT. This CDR3 has 14 amino acids. V was pared by 10 bases and J by 5 bases, with 9 bases of the junction left unmatched. This CDR3 is CATRTGGSTGELFF. CDR3 nucleotide sequence: TGTGCCACCCGCACGGGGGGGTCGACCGGGGAGCTGTTTTTT.

This clonotype occurred a few times. The gene calls are TRBV7-2 and TRBJ2-7; weak D call: TRBD2 (5 bases). The CDR3 runs to 13 residues. Germline loops: CDR1 SGHTA, CDR2 FQGNSA. Trimming took off 6 bases at V and 2 bases at J, with 11 bases between the two ends. DNA of the CDR3: TGTGCCAGCAGTCAAAGCGGAACCTACGAGCAGTACTTC. It codes for CASSQSGTYEQYF.

This clonotype was seen ten or more times. J is TRBJ1-5 and V is TRBV7-9; no firm D call. The CDR3 is 15 amino acids. CDR1 and CDR2 from the germline V gene are SEHNR and FQNEAQ (reference sequence). With 3 bases removed from V and 4 bases from J, the gap between germline ends came to 13 bases. The CDR3 sequence: CASSLASGQNQPQHF. The CDR3 DNA reads TGTGCCAGCAGCTTGGCCTCCGGGCAAAATCAGCCCCAGCATTTT.

To note about this clonotype: At one end the junction does not follow the germline gene, possibly because of a read error. The DNA for the CDR3 is TGTGCCAGCAGCCCGCTCGGTACCCTTAATCAGCCCAAGCCTTTT. It encodes CASSPLGTLNQPKPF. The rearrangement uses TRBV7-2 and TRBJ1-5; no clear D. This CDR3 has 15 amino acids. CDR1 is SGHTA, CDR2 FQGNSA, per germline. Full variable domain (outside the CDR3, taken from reference TRBV7-2 and TRBJ1-5): GAGVSQSPSNKVTEKGKDVELRCDPISGHTALYWYRQSLGQGLEFLIYFQGNSAPDKSGLPSDRFSAERTGGSVSTLTIQRTQQEDSAVYLCASSPLGTLNQPKPFGDGTRLSIL.

For this clonotype: The junction differs from germline at one of its ends, possibly a read error. The chain is built from TRBV20-1 and TRBJ2-1; maybe TRBD2 (5 bases). This CDR3 spans 12 amino acids. In germline, CDR1 is DFQATT, CDR2 SNEGSKA (reference sequence). CDR3 in amino acids: CGAAGSYNEQFF. The CDR3 coding sequence is TGCGGTGCTGCGGGCTCCTACAATGAGCAGTTCTTC.